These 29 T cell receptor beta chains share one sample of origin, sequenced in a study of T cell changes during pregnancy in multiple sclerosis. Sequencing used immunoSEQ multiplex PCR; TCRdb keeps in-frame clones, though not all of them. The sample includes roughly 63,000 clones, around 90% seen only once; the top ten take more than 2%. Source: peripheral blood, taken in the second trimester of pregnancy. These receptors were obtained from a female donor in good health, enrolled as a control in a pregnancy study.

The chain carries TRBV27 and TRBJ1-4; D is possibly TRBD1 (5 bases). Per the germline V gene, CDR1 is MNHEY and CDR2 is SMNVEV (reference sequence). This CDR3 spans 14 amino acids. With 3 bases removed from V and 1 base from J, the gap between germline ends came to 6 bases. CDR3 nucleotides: TGTGCCAGCAGTTTTCAGGGAACTAATGAAAAACTGTTTTTT. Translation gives CASSFQGTNEKLFF.

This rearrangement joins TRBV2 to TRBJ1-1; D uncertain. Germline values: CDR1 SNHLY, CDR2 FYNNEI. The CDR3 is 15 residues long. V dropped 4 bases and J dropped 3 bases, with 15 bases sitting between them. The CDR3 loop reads CASSGWRAVDTEAFF. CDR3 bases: TGTGCCAGCAGTGGGTGGAGGGCAGTCGACACTGAAGCTTTCTTT. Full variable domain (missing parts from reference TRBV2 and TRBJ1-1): EPEVTQTPSHQVTQMGQEVILRCVPISNHLYFYWYRQILGQKVEFLVSFYNNEISEKSEIFDDQFSVERPDGSNFTLKIRSTKLEDSAMYFCASSGWRAVDTEAFFGQGTRLTVV.

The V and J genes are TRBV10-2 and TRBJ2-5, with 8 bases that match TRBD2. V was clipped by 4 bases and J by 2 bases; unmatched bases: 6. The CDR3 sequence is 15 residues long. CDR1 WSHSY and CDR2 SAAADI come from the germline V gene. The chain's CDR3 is CASSVFGGGQETQYF. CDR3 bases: TGCGCCAGCAGTGTTTTTGGCGGGGGGCAAGAGACCCAGTACTTC.

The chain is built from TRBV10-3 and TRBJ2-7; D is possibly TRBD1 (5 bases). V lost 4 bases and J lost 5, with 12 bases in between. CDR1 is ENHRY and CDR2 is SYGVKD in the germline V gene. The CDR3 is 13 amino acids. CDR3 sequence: CAISALQVHEQYF. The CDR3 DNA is TGTGCCATCAGTGCCTTACAGGTCCACGAGCAGTACTTC.

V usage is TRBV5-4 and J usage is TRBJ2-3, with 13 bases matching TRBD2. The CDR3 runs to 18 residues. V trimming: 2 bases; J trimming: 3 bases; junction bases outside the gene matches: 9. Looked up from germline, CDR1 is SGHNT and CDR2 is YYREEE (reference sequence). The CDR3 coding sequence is TGTGCCAGCAGCTTAGGACTAGCGGGAGATTTTTTAACAGATACGCAGTATTTT. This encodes CASSLGLAGDFLTDTQYF.

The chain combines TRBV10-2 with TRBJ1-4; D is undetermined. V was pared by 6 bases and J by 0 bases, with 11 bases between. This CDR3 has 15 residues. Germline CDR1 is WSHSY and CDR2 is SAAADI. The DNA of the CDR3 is TGCGCCAGCAGCCCGTGGCGGTCAACTAATGAAAAACTGTTTTTT. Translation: CASSPWRSTNEKLFF.

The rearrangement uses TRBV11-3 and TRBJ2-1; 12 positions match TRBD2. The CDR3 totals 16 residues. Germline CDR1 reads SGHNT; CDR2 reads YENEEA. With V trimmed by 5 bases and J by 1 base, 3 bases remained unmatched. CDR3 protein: CASSPGTSGSYNEQFF. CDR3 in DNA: TGTGCCAGCAGCCCGGGGACTAGCGGGTCCTACAATGAGCAGTTCTTC. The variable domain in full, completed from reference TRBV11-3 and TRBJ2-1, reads EAGVVQSPRYKIIEKKQPVAFWCNPISGHNTLYWYLQNLGQGPELLIRYENEEAVDDSQLPKDRFSAERLKGVDSTLKIQPAELGDSAVYLCASSPGTSGSYNEQFFGPGTRLTVL.

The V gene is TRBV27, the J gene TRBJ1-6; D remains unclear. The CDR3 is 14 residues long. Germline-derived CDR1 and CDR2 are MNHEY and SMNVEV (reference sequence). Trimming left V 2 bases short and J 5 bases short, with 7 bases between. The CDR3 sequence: CASSLNPDNSPLHF. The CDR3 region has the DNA TGTGCCAGCAGTTTAAATCCGGATAATTCACCCCTCCACTTT.

The DNA for the CDR3 is TGTGCCAGCAGCCCCGGGGGTAGCTTAGATACGCAGTATTTT. Its protein product is CASSPGGSLDTQYF. The chain is built from TRBV5-4 and TRBJ2-3, with a weak D call TRBD2 (6 bases). Between the trimmed V and J ends, which lost 4 bases and 5 bases, there was a span of 14 bases. Germline CDR1 SGHNT, CDR2 YYREEE (reference sequence). CDR3 length equals 14 residues. Full variable domain (rest looked up from reference TRBV5-4 and TRBJ2-3): ETGVTQSPTHLIKTRGQQVTLRCSSQSGHNTVSWYQQALGQGPQFIFQYYREEENGRGNFPPRFSGLQFPNYSSELNVNALELDDSALYLCASSPGGSLDTQYFGPGTRLTVL.

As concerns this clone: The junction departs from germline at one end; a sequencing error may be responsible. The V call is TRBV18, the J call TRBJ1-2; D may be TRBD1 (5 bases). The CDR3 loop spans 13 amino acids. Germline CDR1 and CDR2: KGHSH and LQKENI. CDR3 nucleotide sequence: TGTGCCAGCTCTCCACAGGAGGAAGATGGCTACACCTTC. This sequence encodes CASSPQEEDGYTF.

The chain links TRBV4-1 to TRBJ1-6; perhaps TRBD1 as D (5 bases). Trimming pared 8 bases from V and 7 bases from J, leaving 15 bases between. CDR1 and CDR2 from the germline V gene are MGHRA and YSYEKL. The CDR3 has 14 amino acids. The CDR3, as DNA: TGCGCCAGCTCCTGGGGCCGGCCCAATTCACCCCTCCACTTT. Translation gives CASSWGRPNSPLHF.

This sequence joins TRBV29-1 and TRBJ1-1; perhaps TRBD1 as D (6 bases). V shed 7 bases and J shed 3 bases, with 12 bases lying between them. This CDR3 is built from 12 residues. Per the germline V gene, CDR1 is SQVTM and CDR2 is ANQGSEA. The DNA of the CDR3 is TGCAGCGCCCGATCAGGGGACACTGAAGCTTTCTTT. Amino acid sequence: CSARSGDTEAFF.

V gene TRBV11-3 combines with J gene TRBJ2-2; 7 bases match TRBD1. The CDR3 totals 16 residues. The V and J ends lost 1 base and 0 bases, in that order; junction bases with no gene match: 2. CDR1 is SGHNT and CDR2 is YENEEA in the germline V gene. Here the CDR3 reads CASSLAGTANTGELFF. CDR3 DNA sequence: TGTGCCAGCAGCTTAGCCGGGACAGCGAACACCGGGGAGCTGTTTTTT.

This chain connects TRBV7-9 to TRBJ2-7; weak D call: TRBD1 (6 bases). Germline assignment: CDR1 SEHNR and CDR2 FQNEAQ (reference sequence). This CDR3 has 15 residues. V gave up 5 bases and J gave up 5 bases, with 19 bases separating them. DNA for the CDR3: TGTGCCAGCAGCCCCCGGCGGACAGATCTGCACGAGCAGTACTTC. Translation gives CASSPRRTDLHEQYF.

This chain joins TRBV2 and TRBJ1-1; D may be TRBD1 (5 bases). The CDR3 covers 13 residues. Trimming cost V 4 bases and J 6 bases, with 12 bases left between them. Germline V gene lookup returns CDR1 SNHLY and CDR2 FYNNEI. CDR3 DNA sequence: TGTGCCAGCAGTGTAAGGGCAGGGCCTGAAGCTTTCTTT. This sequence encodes CASSVRAGPEAFF.

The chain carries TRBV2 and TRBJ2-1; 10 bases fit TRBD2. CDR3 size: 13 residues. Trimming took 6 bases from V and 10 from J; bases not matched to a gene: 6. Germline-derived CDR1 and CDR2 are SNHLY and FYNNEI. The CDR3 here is CASRSGGAGEQFF. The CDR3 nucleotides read TGTGCCAGCAGGAGCGGGGGGGCGGGCGAGCAGTTCTTC.

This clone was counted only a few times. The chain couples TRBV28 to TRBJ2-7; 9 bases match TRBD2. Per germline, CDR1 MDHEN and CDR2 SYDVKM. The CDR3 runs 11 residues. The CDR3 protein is CAAGGPYEQYF. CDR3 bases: TGTGCTGCGGGGGGGCCGTACGAGCAGTACTTC.

This CDR3 is CASTTFQGNEQFF. In DNA form, the CDR3 reads TGTGCCAGCACTACATTCCAGGGCAATGAGCAGTTCTTC. The chain links TRBV28 to TRBJ2-1; possible D gene TRBD1, 5 bases. V gave up 7 bases and J gave up 6 bases, with 13 bases separating them. The length of the CDR3 is 13 residues. Germline V gives CDR1 MDHEN, CDR2 SYDVKM.

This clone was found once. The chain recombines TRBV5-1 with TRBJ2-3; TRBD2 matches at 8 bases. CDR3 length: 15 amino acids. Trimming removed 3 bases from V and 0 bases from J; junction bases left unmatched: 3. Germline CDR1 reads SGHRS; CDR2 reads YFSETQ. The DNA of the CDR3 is TGCGCCAGCAGCTCCACTAGCGGTAGCACAGATACGCAGTATTTT. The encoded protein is CASSSTSGSTDTQYF.

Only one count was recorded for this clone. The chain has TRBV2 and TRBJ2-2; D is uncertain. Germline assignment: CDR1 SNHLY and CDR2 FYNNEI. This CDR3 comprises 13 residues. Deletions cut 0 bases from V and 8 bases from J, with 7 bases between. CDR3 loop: CASSEAAEGELFF. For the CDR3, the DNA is TGTGCCAGCAGTGAAGCGGCGGAGGGGGAGCTGTTTTTT.

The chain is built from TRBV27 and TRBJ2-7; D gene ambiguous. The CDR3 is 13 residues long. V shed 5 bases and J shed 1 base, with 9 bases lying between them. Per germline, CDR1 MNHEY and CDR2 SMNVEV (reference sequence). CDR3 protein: CASSRESSYEQYF. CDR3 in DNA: TGTGCCAGCAGTCGAGAGTCGTCCTACGAGCAGTACTTC.

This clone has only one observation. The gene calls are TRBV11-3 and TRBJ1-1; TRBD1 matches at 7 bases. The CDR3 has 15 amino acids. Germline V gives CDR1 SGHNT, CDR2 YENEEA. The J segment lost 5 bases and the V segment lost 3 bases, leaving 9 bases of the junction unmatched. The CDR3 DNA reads TGTGCCAGCAGCTTTACAGGGGCCGCGGGAACTGAAGCTTTCTTT. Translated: CASSFTGAAGTEAFF.

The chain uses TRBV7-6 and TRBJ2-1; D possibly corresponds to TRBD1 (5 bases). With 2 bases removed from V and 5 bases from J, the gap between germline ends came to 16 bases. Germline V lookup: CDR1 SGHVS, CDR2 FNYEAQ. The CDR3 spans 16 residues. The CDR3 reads CASSLFRGEGDNEQFF. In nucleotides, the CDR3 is TGTGCCAGCAGCTTATTTAGGGGTGAAGGGGACAATGAGCAGTTCTTC.

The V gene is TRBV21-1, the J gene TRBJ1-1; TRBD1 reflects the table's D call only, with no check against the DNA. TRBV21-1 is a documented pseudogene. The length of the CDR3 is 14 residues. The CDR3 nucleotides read TGTGCCAGCAGCGCCTGCCACAGAAGGTATTTTTCTTTCTTT. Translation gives CASSACHRRYFSFF.

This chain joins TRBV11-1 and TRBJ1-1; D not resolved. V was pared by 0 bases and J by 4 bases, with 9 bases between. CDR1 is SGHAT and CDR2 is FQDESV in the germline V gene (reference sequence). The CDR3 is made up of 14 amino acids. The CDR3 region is CASSLARLSTEAFF. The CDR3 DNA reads TGTGCCAGCAGCTTAGCGCGACTGAGCACTGAAGCTTTCTTT.

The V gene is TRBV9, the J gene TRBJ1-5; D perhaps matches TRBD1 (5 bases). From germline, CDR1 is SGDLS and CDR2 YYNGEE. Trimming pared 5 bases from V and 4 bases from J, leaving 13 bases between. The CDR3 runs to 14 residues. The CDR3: CASSAGVRNQPQHF. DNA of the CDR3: TGTGCCAGCAGTGCGGGGGTTCGGAATCAGCCCCAGCATTTT.

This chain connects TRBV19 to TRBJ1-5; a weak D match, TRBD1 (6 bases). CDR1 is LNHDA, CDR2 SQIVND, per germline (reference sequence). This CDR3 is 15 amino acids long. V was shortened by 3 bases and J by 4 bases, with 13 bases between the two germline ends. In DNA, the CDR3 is TGTGCCAGTAGTATCTACGGGACACATAATCAGCCCCAGCATTTT. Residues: CASSIYGTHNQPQHF.

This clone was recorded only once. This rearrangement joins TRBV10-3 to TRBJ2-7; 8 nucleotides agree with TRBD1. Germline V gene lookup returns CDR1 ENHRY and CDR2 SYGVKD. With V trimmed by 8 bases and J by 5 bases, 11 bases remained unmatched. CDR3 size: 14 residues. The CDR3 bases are TGTGCCATCGGGCCAGGGGGCACGTCGGACGAGCAGTACTTC. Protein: CAIGPGGTSDEQYF.

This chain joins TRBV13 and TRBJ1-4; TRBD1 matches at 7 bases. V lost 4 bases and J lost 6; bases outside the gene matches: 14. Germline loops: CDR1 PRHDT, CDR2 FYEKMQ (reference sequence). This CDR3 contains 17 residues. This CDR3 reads CASSSNNFDRVDEKLFF. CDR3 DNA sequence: TGTGCCAGCAGCTCGAATAACTTTGACAGGGTGGATGAAAAACTGTTTTTT.